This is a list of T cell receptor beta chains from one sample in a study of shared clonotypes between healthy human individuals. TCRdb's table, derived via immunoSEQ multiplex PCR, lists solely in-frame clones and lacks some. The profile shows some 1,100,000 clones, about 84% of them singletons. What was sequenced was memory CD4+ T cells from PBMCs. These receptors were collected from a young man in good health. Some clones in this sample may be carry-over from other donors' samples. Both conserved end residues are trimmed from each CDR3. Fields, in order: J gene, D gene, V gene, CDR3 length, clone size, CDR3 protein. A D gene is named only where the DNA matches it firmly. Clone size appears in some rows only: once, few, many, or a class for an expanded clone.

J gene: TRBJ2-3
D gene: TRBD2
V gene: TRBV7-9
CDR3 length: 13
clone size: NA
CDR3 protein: ASSPMGGYTDTQY

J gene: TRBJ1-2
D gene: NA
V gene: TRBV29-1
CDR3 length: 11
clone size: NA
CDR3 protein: SVEELGGMRYT

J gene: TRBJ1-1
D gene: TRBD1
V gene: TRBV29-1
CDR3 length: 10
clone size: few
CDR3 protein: SVDRQGAEAF

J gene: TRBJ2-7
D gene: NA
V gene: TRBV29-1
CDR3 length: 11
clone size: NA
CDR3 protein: SARDGPSYEQY

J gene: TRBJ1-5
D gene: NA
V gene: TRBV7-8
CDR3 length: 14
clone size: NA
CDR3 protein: ASSLMGMASNQPQH

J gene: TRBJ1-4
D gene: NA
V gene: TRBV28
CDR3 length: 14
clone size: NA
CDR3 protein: ASSLWGGATNEKLF

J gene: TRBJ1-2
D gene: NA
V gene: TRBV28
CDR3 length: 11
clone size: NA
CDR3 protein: ASRPTANYGYT

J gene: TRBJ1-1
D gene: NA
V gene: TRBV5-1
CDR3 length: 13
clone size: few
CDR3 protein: ASSFEFGRNPEAF

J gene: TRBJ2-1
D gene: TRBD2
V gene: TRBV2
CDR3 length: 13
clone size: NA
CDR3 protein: ASSPGTSGRGRQF

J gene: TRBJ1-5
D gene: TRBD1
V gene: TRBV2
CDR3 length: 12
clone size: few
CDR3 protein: ASSATGGTQPQH

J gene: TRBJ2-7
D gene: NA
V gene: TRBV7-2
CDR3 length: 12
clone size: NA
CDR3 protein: VSSSVSWGSEQY

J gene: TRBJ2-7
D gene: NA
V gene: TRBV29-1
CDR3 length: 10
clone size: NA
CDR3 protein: SVEGERGEQY

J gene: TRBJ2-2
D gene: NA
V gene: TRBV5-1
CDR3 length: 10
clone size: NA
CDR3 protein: ASSYDTGELF

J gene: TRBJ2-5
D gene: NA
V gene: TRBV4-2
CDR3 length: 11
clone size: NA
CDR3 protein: ASSQLAGETQY

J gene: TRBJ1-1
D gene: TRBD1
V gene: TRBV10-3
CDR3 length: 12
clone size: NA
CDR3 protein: AIRGDRGLTEAF

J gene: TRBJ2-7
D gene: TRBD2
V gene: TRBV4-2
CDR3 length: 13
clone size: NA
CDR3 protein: ASSRDSGRDYEQY

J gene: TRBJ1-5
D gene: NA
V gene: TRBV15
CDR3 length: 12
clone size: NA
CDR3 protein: ATSRDFVAGPQH

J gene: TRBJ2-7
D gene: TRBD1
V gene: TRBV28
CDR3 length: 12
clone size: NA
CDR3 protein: ASTLTGGLYEQY

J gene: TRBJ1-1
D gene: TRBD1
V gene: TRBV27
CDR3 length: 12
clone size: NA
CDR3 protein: ASSLQGANTEAF

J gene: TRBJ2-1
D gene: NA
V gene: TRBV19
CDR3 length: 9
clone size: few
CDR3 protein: ASSAWNEQF

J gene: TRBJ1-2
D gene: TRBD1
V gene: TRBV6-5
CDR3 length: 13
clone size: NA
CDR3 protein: ASSLNPNRGGGYT

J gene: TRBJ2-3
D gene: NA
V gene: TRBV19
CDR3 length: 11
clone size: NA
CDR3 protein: ARSRVSTDTQY